This T cell receptor beta chain was sequenced for a study of blood T cell repertoires in COVID-19. Unmatched junction bases numbered 12, after V lost 6 bases and J lost 1 base. CDR3 length: 19 residues. Germline-derived CDR1 and CDR2 are MNHEY and SMNVEV (reference sequence). In the original processing: For nucleated cells, counts were estimated from reference gene primer amplification. Some clones are missing from TCRdb's copy, which holds only in-frame ones; the method was immunoSEQ multiplex PCR. That table supplies the V and J calls and clone size; D and trimming were determined from the DNA. This table holds about 160,000 clones, approximately 80% found once.

What was sequenced was peripheral blood. The sequence was obtained from a woman older than 75 with acute or convalescent COVID-19. The chain links TRBV27 to TRBJ2-7, with TRBD2 identical over 16 bases. CDR3 sequence (DNA): TGTGCCAGCAGAGGCCTGGGACTAGCGGGAGGGCCGCTTTCCTACGAGCAGTACTTC. Its translation: CASRGLGLAGGPLSYEQYF.